A single T cell receptor (beta chain) is shown here with its context. This sample is part of a study of blood T cell repertoires in COVID-19. Study-level background: From T cells, B-cell-depleted T cells, or PBMCs came the material, which was cDNA or gDNA.

Measured with immunoSEQ multiplex PCR; TCRdb has only the in-frame clones, and not every one. The table has 150,000 to 200,000 clones, 78% seen once. The CDR3 consists of 14 residues. V was shortened by 7 bases and J by 0 bases, with 10 bases between the two germline ends. The germline V gene has CDR1 SEHNR and CDR2 FQNEAQ (reference sequence). Sequences were obtained from peripheral blood. The TCR was taken from a woman older than 75 with acute or convalescent COVID-19. This sequence joins TRBV7-9 and TRBJ2-1; the D gene is possibly TRBD1 (6 bases). CDR3 in amino acids: CASNRDISYNEQFF. The CDR3 bases are TGTGCCAGCAACAGGGACATCTCCTACAATGAGCAGTTCTTC.